This is a list of T cell receptor beta chains from one sample in a study of shared clonotypes between healthy human individuals. Using immunoSEQ multiplex PCR, the repertoire was profiled, and TCRdb retains in-frame clones only, with some absent. Of roughly 1 million clones listed, approximately 68% are singletons. What was sequenced was memory CD4+ T cells sorted from blood. All receptors derive from a man in his late teens or twenties in good health. The conserved cysteine and the conserved F or W are not part of the CDR3 here. Fields, in order: J gene, V gene, CDR3 protein.

j_gene: TRBJ1-6; v_gene: TRBV30; CDR3aa: AWSLSVRQNSPLH
j_gene: TRBJ1-5; v_gene: TRBV19; CDR3aa: ASANLDREGNQPQH
j_gene: TRBJ2-4; v_gene: TRBV5-1; CDR3aa: ASSLTGQGGGKNIQY
j_gene: TRBJ1-1; v_gene: TRBV5-4; CDR3aa: ASSLEGRDNEAF
j_gene: TRBJ2-7; v_gene: TRBV2; CDR3aa: ASTETGGVPSEQY
j_gene: TRBJ2-3; v_gene: TRBV4-3; CDR3aa: ASSQAFSGKVADTQY
j_gene: TRBJ1-6; v_gene: TRBV5-1; CDR3aa: ASSLEVTVNSPLH
j_gene: TRBJ1-6; v_gene: TRBV9; CDR3aa: ASSVGDGSTSPLH
j_gene: TRBJ2-2; v_gene: TRBV4-1; CDR3aa: ASSQEGSGRPQTGELF
j_gene: TRBJ2-2; v_gene: TRBV2; CDR3aa: ASRAGGGGTGELF
j_gene: TRBJ2-1; v_gene: TRBV29-1; CDR3aa: SVEGRGGVSSYNEQF
j_gene: TRBJ1-2; v_gene: TRBV9; CDR3aa: ASSVAEGARSGYT
j_gene: TRBJ1-2; v_gene: TRBV4-1; CDR3aa: ASSQGTQGVGYT
j_gene: TRBJ1-2; v_gene: TRBV9; CDR3aa: ASSVSGQGAYGYT
j_gene: TRBJ1-1; v_gene: TRBV7-9; CDR3aa: ASSPSVSAEAF
j_gene: TRBJ2-1; v_gene: TRBV18; CDR3aa: ASSPNQAEQF
j_gene: TRBJ1-6; v_gene: TRBV30; CDR3aa: AWSTGSSYNSPLH
j_gene: TRBJ2-7; v_gene: TRBV6-5; CDR3aa: ASNRRDSTDQY
j_gene: TRBJ2-3; v_gene: TRBV29-1; CDR3aa: SVPEGGVLDTQY
j_gene: TRBJ1-2; v_gene: TRBV14; CDR3aa: ASSFVPKTGYT
j_gene: TRBJ2-2; v_gene: TRBV27; CDR3aa: ASSLRPPGTSGGGNTGELF
j_gene: TRBJ1-6; v_gene: TRBV14; CDR3aa: ASSLLNLDSPLH
j_gene: TRBJ2-2; v_gene: TRBV18; CDR3aa: ASSLTQGIGELF
j_gene: TRBJ1-4; v_gene: TRBV6-1; CDR3aa: VSRRQRESVQLF
j_gene: TRBJ2-2; v_gene: TRBV5-1; CDR3aa: ASSSHRAASGTGELF
j_gene: TRBJ2-3; v_gene: TRBV27; CDR3aa: ASSQIGPSTDTQY
j_gene: TRBJ1-2; v_gene: TRBV5-6; CDR3aa: ASSLSEQGAPNYGYT
j_gene: TRBJ2-2; v_gene: TRBV10-3; CDR3aa: AISESAGGTGELF
j_gene: TRBJ1-2; v_gene: TRBV7-2; CDR3aa: ASTETRVDYGYT
j_gene: TRBJ2-7; v_gene: TRBV2; CDR3aa: ASRRGQTYEQY
j_gene: TRBJ2-7; v_gene: TRBV6-1; CDR3aa: ASSRRGEQY
j_gene: TRBJ2-7; v_gene: TRBV6-1; CDR3aa: ASSEDASSEQY
j_gene: TRBJ2-2; v_gene: TRBV11-2; CDR3aa: ASSLDLTGVDTGELF
j_gene: TRBJ2-5; v_gene: TRBV29-1; CDR3aa: SASDSFLAAQY
j_gene: TRBJ1-1; v_gene: TRBV5-6; CDR3aa: ASSPSWAGTEAF
j_gene: TRBJ2-7; v_gene: TRBV19; CDR3aa: ASSIDSGTGGYEQY
j_gene: TRBJ1-5; v_gene: TRBV19; CDR3aa: ASSIGSRQPQH
j_gene: TRBJ2-1; v_gene: TRBV21-1; CDR3aa: ASTPDRAGF
j_gene: TRBJ1-1; v_gene: TRBV27; CDR3aa: ASAPLGVGGTEAF
j_gene: TRBJ2-7; v_gene: TRBV11-2; CDR3aa: ASSLGQGYGNEQY